This T cell receptor (beta chain) was retrieved from a study of control samples from healthy donors and cancer patients. Repertoires were generated with immunoSEQ multiplex PCR, while TCRdb's copy carries only in-frame clones and drops some. The sample holds 150,000 to 200,000 clones, 88% seen once. Looked up from germline, CDR1 is KGHSH and CDR2 is LQKENI. This CDR3 has 14 amino acids. Trimming took 4 bases from V and 4 from J; bases not matched to a gene: 1. The chain has TRBV18 and TRBJ2-2, with 9 bases aligning to TRBD1. Sequences were obtained from blood. The TCR originated in a young woman in good health. The CDR3, as DNA: TGTGCCAGCTCACGGACAGGGGTCACCGGGGAGCTGTTTTTT. Translated, it gives CASSRTGVTGELFF.